A selection of T cell receptor beta chains follows, all from one sample in a study of blood T cell repertoires in COVID-19. Method: immunoSEQ multiplex PCR; TCRdb's copy keeps in-frame clones and lacks some. The table records about 150,000 clones, 65% to 90% of them present only once. The specimen sequenced was peripheral blood. The receptor set was obtained from a woman aged 55-75 years with COVID-19, enrolled during active disease. Each CDR3 is given with its conserved first and last residue. The D gene is left open where the match is weak. Some rows mark clone size as missing; the rest say once, few, many or name a class of expanded clone.

v_gene	j_gene	abundance	d_gene	CDR3nt	CDR3aa
TRBV9	TRBJ1-2	NA	TRBD1	TGTGCCAGCAGCGTAGCCCCCACAGGGGGAGATGGCTACACCTTC	CASSVAPTGGDGYTF
TRBV6-5	TRBJ1-6	NA	NA	TGTGCCAGTTCCTTCCAGGGGTCGGGTTCACCCCTCCACTTT	CASSFQGSGSPLHF
TRBV7-7	TRBJ2-2	NA	NA	TGTGCTAGCACTCAGACTAGTTCGGGTAGCGGGGAGCTGTTTTTT	CASTQTSSGSGELFF
TRBV7-2	TRBJ2-1	NA	TRBD1	TGTGCCAGCAGGACAGGGGGCTCCTACAATGAGCAGTTCTTC	CASRTGGSYNEQFF
TRBV25-1	TRBJ1-6	NA	NA	TGTGCCAGCAGTGAATATGGGAGGGTTAGCTCCTATAATTCACCCCTCCACTTT	CASSEYGRVSSYNSPLHF
TRBV7-6	TRBJ2-1	once	NA	TGTGCCAGCAGCTTAAACGGGGCCTACAATGAGCAGTTCTTC	CASSLNGAYNEQFF
TRBV6-6	TRBJ1-3	few	NA	TGTGCCAGCAGTTACACAGGGAAGAATGGAAACACCATATATTTT	CASSYTGKNGNTIYF
TRBV11-3	TRBJ1-6	NA	TRBD1	TGTGCCAGCAGCTCTATCATGGACAGGCCGAGCTCCTATAATTCACCCCTCCACTTT	CASSSIMDRPSSYNSPLHF
TRBV3-1/TRBV3-2	TRBJ2-7	once	TRBD2	TGTGCCAGCAGCCCTTCTACGGGAGGGGCCTACGAGCAGTACTTC	CASSPSTGGAYEQYF
TRBV19	TRBJ2-3	NA	TRBD2	TGTGCCAGTAGTATCCAAACTAGCGGGAAGGATACGCAGTATTTT	CASSIQTSGKDTQYF
TRBV14	TRBJ1-2	NA	NA	TGTGCCAGCAGCCAAGATACCAGGGGTTATGGCTACACCTTC	CASSQDTRGYGYTF
TRBV2	TRBJ2-1	NA	NA	TGTGCCAGCAGTGTACGGCAGTTAGCCCATGAGCAGTTCTTC	CASSVRQLAHEQFF
TRBV6-5	TRBJ1-5	NA	NA	TGTGCCAGCAATGCCCAGGGTATCCAGCCCCAGCATTTT	CASNAQGIQPQHF
TRBV7-9	TRBJ2-7	NA	NA	TGTGCCAGCAGCGATCTCGTCCCTAGCTCCTACGAGCAGTACTTC	CASSDLVPSSYEQYF
TRBV3-1/TRBV3-2	TRBJ1-6	NA	TRBD1	TGTGCCAGCAGCCTGTCCGGGACAGGCGGTAATTCACCCCTCCACTTT	CASSLSGTGGNSPLHF